One sample yielded the 32 T cell receptor beta chains listed below, sequenced in a study of lymphopenia after photon versus proton radiotherapy. The assay was immunoSEQ multiplex PCR, and TCRdb's table has in-frame clones only and misses some. The table has about 70,000 clones, roughly 90% seen once. The sample here was peripheral blood, taken from a patient treated with photon-based radiotherapy. These receptors came from a woman in her 40s with cholangiocarcinoma.

The chain uses TRBV10-3 and TRBJ2-7; D remains ambiguous. The CDR3 contains 13 residues. The ends were cut back, 7 bases at V and 4 bases at J, with 14 bases in the middle. Germline CDR1 is ENHRY and CDR2 is SYGVKD. For the CDR3, the DNA is TGTGCCATCAAGTCCCAGCCGGAATACGAGCAGTACTTC. This gives the protein CAIKSQPEYEQYF.

The chain is built from TRBV27 and TRBJ2-7; tentatively, D is TRBD1 (5 bases). Trimming pared 7 bases from V and 1 base from J, leaving 29 bases between. This CDR3 is built from 19 residues. Germline CDR1 is MNHEY and CDR2 is SMNVEV (reference sequence). The CDR3 spells CASTHRVIQGWGRSYEQYF. The CDR3 DNA is TGTGCCAGCACCCACCGGGTAATTCAGGGATGGGGTAGGTCCTACGAGCAGTACTTC.

The rearrangement joins TRBV6-5 to TRBJ2-7; weak D call: TRBD2 (5 bases). This CDR3 contains 15 residues. CDR1 is MNHEY and CDR2 is SVGAGI in the germline V gene. V was cut by 7 bases and J by 1 base, with 17 bases left in between. CDR3 in amino acids: CASMYQSTGSYEQYF. Written as DNA, the CDR3 is TGTGCCAGCATGTACCAGTCAACGGGGTCCTACGAGCAGTACTTC.

This clone was observed a handful of times. The J gene is TRBJ1-6, the V gene TRBV2; unclear D gene. This CDR3 spans 14 amino acids. Germline values: CDR1 SNHLY, CDR2 FYNNEI. V dropped 3 bases and J dropped 10 bases, with 13 bases sitting between them. The CDR3 DNA is TGTGCCAGCAGTGATGATAATCCTAGATCACCCCTCCACTTT. As protein: CASSDDNPRSPLHF. The entire variable domain, with the rest obtained from reference TRBV2 and TRBJ1-6, is as follows: EPEVTQTPSHQVTQMGQEVILRCVPISNHLYFYWYRQILGQKVEFLVSFYNNEISEKSEIFDDQFSVERPDGSNFTLKIRSTKLEDSAMYFCASSDDNPRSPLHFGNGTRLTVT.

This chain uses TRBV9 with TRBJ2-1; D is perhaps TRBD2 (7 bases). The V gene's germline CDR1 is SGDLS and CDR2 YYNGEE. CDR3 length equals 14 residues. The V and J ends lost 4 bases and 8 bases respectively, with 16 bases between them. CDR3 amino acids: CASSLRLAGDEQFF. CDR3 nucleotides: TGTGCCAGCAGCCTCCGACTAGCAGGGGATGAGCAGTTCTTC.

This clone showed up just a few times. The V gene is TRBV6-1, the J gene TRBJ2-5; no clear D. The germline V gene encodes CDR1 MNHNS and CDR2 SASEGT. The V gene lost 8 bases and the J gene lost 5 bases, with 12 bases spanning the gap. The CDR3 sequence is 12 residues long. The CDR3 loop is CASRWGGETQYF. The CDR3 DNA sequence: TGTGCCAGCCGTTGGGGTGGGGAGACCCAGTACTTC.

CDR3 amino acids: CASRAPGTHEAFF. Here the CDR3 DNA reads TGTGCCAGCAGGGCCCCCGGGACACATGAAGCTTTCTTT. V is TRBV6-5 and J is TRBJ1-1; possible D gene TRBD1, 6 bases. This CDR3 comprises 13 residues. V lost 6 bases and J 7 bases, leaving 15 bases between the germline ends. The germline gives CDR1 MNHEY, CDR2 SVGAGI.

Concerning this clone itself: Other DNA sequences in the sample encode the same CDR3. The chain joins TRBV27 to TRBJ2-7; possible D gene TRBD1, 6 bases. The germline CDR1 and CDR2 sequences are MNHEY and SMNVEV (reference sequence). Trimming took off 5 bases at V and 0 bases at J, with 11 bases between the two ends. The CDR3 totals 14 residues. The CDR3 DNA reads as TGTGCCAGCAGTCTCGGACAGAGCTCCTACGAGCAGTACTTC. Protein product: CASSLGQSSYEQYF.

The chain combines TRBV19 with TRBJ1-1; D not resolved. This CDR3 is built from 13 residues. V was trimmed by 9 bases and J by 1 base, leaving 12 bases between them. Germline values: CDR1 LNHDA, CDR2 SQIVND (reference sequence). CDR3 DNA sequence: TGTGCCAGCAAGCTTCCAGAGAACACTGAAGCTTTCTTT. Encoded protein: CASKLPENTEAFF.

The chain links TRBV7-9 to TRBJ1-4, with a weak D call TRBD1 (6 bases). Per germline, CDR1 SEHNR and CDR2 FQNEAQ (reference sequence). This CDR3 is 17 amino acids long. Trimming took 3 bases from V and 3 from J, leaving 17 bases between them. The CDR3 here is CASSFRGGGVSNEKLFF. CDR3 nucleotide sequence: TGTGCCAGCAGCTTCAGGGGAGGCGGCGTCTCTAATGAAAAACTGTTTTTT.

The rearrangement links TRBV9 to TRBJ2-1, with 9 nucleotides matching TRBD2. The ends lost 4 bases at V and 10 bases at J; junction bases unmatched: 6. Germline V gene lookup returns CDR1 SGDLS and CDR2 YYNGEE. CDR3 length: 13 residues. CDR3 in amino acids: CASSSAGGLEQFF. The DNA of the CDR3 is TGTGCCAGCAGCTCAGCGGGAGGCCTCGAGCAGTTCTTC.

CDR3 in amino acids: CAWSLKPSYEQYF. The CDR3 DNA is TGTGCCTGGAGTCTAAAGCCATCCTACGAGCAGTACTTC. The chain employs TRBV30 and TRBJ2-7; D call uncertain. V lost 2 bases to trimming and J lost 1 base, with 9 bases between them. Looked up from germline, CDR1 is GTSNPN and CDR2 is SVGIG (reference sequence). This CDR3 spans 13 amino acids.

The chain employs TRBV2 and TRBJ1-5; D unresolved. The CDR3 covers 16 residues. Germline-derived CDR1 and CDR2 are SNHLY and FYNNEI. V was cut by 1 base and J by 2 bases, with 12 bases left in between. CDR3 nucleotide sequence: TGTGCCAGCAGTGAAGGAGGGAGGCGACGCAATCAGCCCCAGCATTTT. It encodes CASSEGGRRRNQPQHF. Variable domain in full (rest from reference TRBV2 and TRBJ1-5): EPEVTQTPSHQVTQMGQEVILRCVPISNHLYFYWYRQILGQKVEFLVSFYNNEISEKSEIFDDQFSVERPDGSNFTLKIRSTKLEDSAMYFCASSEGGRRRNQPQHFGDGTRLSIL.

The rearrangement uses TRBV5-4 and TRBJ1-1, with 7 bases that match TRBD1. Trimming cost V 4 bases and J 3 bases; bases outside gene matches: 3. The germline gives CDR1 SGHNT, CDR2 YYREEE (reference sequence). This CDR3 region has 13 residues. The CDR3 sequence is CASSATGDTEAFF. For the CDR3, the DNA is TGTGCCAGCAGCGCCACAGGGGACACTGAAGCTTTCTTT. Variable domain in full (rest from reference TRBV5-4 and TRBJ1-1): ETGVTQSPTHLIKTRGQQVTLRCSSQSGHNTVSWYQQALGQGPQFIFQYYREEENGRGNFPPRFSGLQFPNYSSELNVNALELDDSALYLCASSATGDTEAFFGQGTRLTVV.

The gene calls are TRBV28 and TRBJ2-2, with a possible D match to TRBD2 (7 bases). The V end lost 8 bases, the J end lost 3 bases, and 16 bases lay between the germline ends. CDR3 length: 15 residues. Germline-derived CDR1 and CDR2 are MDHEN and SYDVKM. CDR3 sequence: CASRGASGYTGELFF. For the CDR3, the DNA is TGTGCCAGCCGGGGGGCTAGCGGCTACACCGGGGAGCTGTTTTTT.

This clone was seen just once. This rearrangement joins TRBV27 to TRBJ1-1; D is possibly TRBD1 (5 bases). Germline CDR1 reads MNHEY; CDR2 reads SMNVEV (reference sequence). This CDR3 region has 14 residues. Trimming removed 6 bases at V and 2 bases at J, with 13 bases between. The DNA of the CDR3 is TGTGCCAGCAGGTCACCGGGACCCAACACTGAAGCTTTCTTT. As protein: CASRSPGPNTEAFF.

The chain is built from TRBV27 and TRBJ1-3; D is unclear. Germline CDR1 MNHEY, CDR2 SMNVEV (reference sequence). V was pared by 8 bases and J by 1 base, with 9 bases between. The CDR3 contains 13 residues. CDR3 bases: TGTGCCAGCGGCAGGTGGTCTGGAAACACCATATATTTT. Translating gives CASGRWSGNTIYF.

The chain carries TRBV7-2 and TRBJ2-7; 7 bases match TRBD1. Trimming took 3 bases from V and 4 from J; bases not matched to a gene: 6. From germline, CDR1 is SGHTA and CDR2 FQGNSA. This CDR3 comprises 14 residues. CDR3 sequence: CASSFNRQGYEQYF. CDR3 DNA sequence: TGTGCCAGCAGCTTTAACCGACAGGGATACGAGCAGTACTTC. The variable domain in full, completed from reference TRBV7-2 and TRBJ2-7, reads GAGVSQSPSNKVTEKGKDVELRCDPISGHTALYWYRQSLGQGLEFLIYFQGNSAPDKSGLPSDRFSAERTGGSVSTLTIQRTQQEDSAVYLCASSFNRQGYEQYFGPGTRLTVT.

CDR3 in DNA: TGTGCCAGCAGCCTGGACAGGGGGCTGTACGAGCAGTACTTC. It codes for CASSLDRGLYEQYF. The J gene is TRBJ2-7, the V gene TRBV11-2, with 11 bases lining up with TRBD1. The CDR3 is 14 amino acids. The ends lost 5 bases at V and 4 bases at J; junction bases unmatched: 4. Germline lookup yields CDR1 SGHAT and CDR2 FQNNGV.

The chain combines TRBV19 with TRBJ2-1; 14 nucleotides match TRBD2. J gave up 8 bases and V 3 bases, and 3 bases lay outside the gene matches. Germline CDR1 and CDR2: LNHDA and SQIVND (reference sequence). The CDR3 sequence is 15 residues long. CDR3 region: CASSMTSGGEYEQFF. CDR3 nucleotides: TGTGCCAGTAGTATGACTAGCGGGGGGGAGTATGAGCAGTTCTTC.

The chain is built from TRBV7-2 and TRBJ2-1; 9 bases fit TRBD2. The length of the CDR3 is 15 residues. Trimming removed 2 bases from V and 7 bases from J; junction bases left unmatched: 6. Germline CDR1 reads SGHTA; CDR2 reads FQGNSA. CDR3 loop: CASSLQLAGRNEQFF. CDR3 bases: TGTGCCAGCAGCTTACAACTAGCGGGCCGTAATGAGCAGTTCTTC.

V gene TRBV7-3 combines with J gene TRBJ2-6; TRBD1 is a possible D gene (5 bases). The length of the CDR3 is 16 residues. The germline V and J ends were trimmed by 4 bases and 0 bases, with 10 bases remaining between them. The germline V gene has CDR1 SGHTA and CDR2 FQGTGA. CDR3 in amino acids: CASSSGHLSGANVLTF. Written as DNA, the CDR3 is TGTGCCAGCAGCTCCGGACATCTCTCTGGGGCCAACGTCCTGACTTTC.

The chain recombines TRBV5-6 with TRBJ2-4; no clear D gene. Trimming cost V 5 bases and J 1 base, with 22 bases left between them. The germline V gene encodes CDR1 SGHDT and CDR2 YYEEEE. This CDR3 region has 18 residues. In nucleotides, the CDR3 is TGTGCCAGCAGTCCACCGGCCCCCGCCGTGGCTGCCAAAAACATTCAGTACTTC. This translates into CASSPPAPAVAAKNIQYF. Variable domain in full (rest from reference TRBV5-6 and TRBJ2-4): DAGVTQSPTHLIKTRGQQVTLRCSPKSGHDTVSWYQQALGQGPQFIFQYYEEEERQRGNFPDRFSGHQFPNYSSELNVNALLLGDSALYLCASSPPAPAVAAKNIQYFGAGTRLSVL.

The chain employs TRBV7-9 and TRBJ2-7, with D perhaps being TRBD1 or TRBD2 (5 bases each). The germline V and J ends were trimmed by 5 bases and 5 bases, with 13 bases remaining between them. The germline CDR1 and CDR2 sequences are SEHNR and FQNEAQ (reference sequence). This CDR3 comprises 13 residues. CDR3 in amino acids: CASSAGRGNEQYF. The CDR3 region has the DNA TGTGCCAGCAGCGCAGGGAGAGGAAACGAGCAGTACTTC.

J is TRBJ1-5 and V is TRBV19, with a possible D match to TRBD1 (6 bases). Germline CDR1 is LNHDA and CDR2 is SQIVND (reference sequence). Trimming removed 4 bases from V and 1 base from J, with 17 bases in between. CDR3 length: 17 residues. CDR3 region: CASSTRTGARSNQPQHF. CDR3 in DNA: TGTGCCAGTAGTACCCGTACGGGGGCGCGAAGCAATCAGCCCCAGCATTTT.

The J gene is TRBJ2-7, the V gene TRBV27; possibly TRBD1 for D (5 bases). In germline, CDR1 is MNHEY, CDR2 SMNVEV (reference sequence). Trimming shortened V by 2 bases and J by 2 bases, and 13 bases separated the two germline ends. This CDR3 has 15 residues. The CDR3 DNA sequence: TGTGCCAGCAGTTTAGCCTCTCTACAGGCCTACGAGCAGTACTTC. Its translation is CASSLASLQAYEQYF.

The CDR3, as DNA: TGTGCCAGCAGTTTAGGCCCGGGACACCACACAGATACGCAGTATTTT. Translated, it gives CASSLGPGHHTDTQYF. The chain combines TRBV27 with TRBJ2-3; tentatively, D is TRBD1 (6 bases). The V gene's germline CDR1 is MNHEY and CDR2 SMNVEV (reference sequence). The CDR3 length is 16 residues. Deletions cut 2 bases from V and 2 bases from J, with 14 bases between.

The chain combines TRBV18 with TRBJ2-3; D ambiguous. V was cut by 0 bases and J by 2 bases, with 3 bases left in between. The CDR3 runs 13 residues. Germline assignment: CDR1 KGHSH and CDR2 LQKENI. The DNA of the CDR3 is TGTGCCAGCTCACCACCTGCCACAGATACGCAGTATTTT. It specifies CASSPPATDTQYF.

V is TRBV5-1 and J is TRBJ2-1, with 8 bases aligning to TRBD1. Per germline, CDR1 SGHRS and CDR2 YFSETQ. The CDR3 has 13 amino acids. J was trimmed by 8 bases and V by 2 bases; bases with no gene match: 3. The DNA of the CDR3 is TGCGCCAGCAGCTTACAGGGGGTGGATGAGCAGTTCTTC. This gives the protein CASSLQGVDEQFF.

This rearrangement joins TRBV28 to TRBJ2-3, with 7 bases aligning to TRBD1. V lost 7 bases, J lost 0 bases, and 13 bases stayed unmatched. The CDR3 length is 17 residues. CDR1 MDHEN and CDR2 SYDVKM come from the germline V gene. CDR3 residues: CASNPPQGSTSTDTQYF. CDR3 sequence (DNA): TGTGCCAGCAACCCTCCACAGGGGTCGACTAGCACAGATACGCAGTATTTT. Using reference TRBV28 and TRBJ2-3 for the parts outside the CDR3, the full variable domain is DVKVTQSSRYLVKRTGEKVFLECVQDMDHENMFWYRQDPGLGLRLIYFSYDVKMKEKGDIPEGYSVSREKKERFSLILESASTNQTSMYLCASNPPQGSTSTDTQYFGPGTRLTVL.

This chain links TRBV4-1 with TRBJ1-5; D unclear. The CDR3 totals 19 residues. The germline V gene has CDR1 MGHRA and CDR2 YSYEKL. Between the trimmed V and J ends, which lost 3 bases and 1 base, there was a span of 22 bases. CDR3 residues: CASSHPPDVTGGSNQPQHF. CDR3 sequence (DNA): TGCGCCAGCAGCCACCCCCCGGACGTGACGGGTGGAAGCAATCAGCCCCAGCATTTT.

The rearrangement joins TRBV4-2 to TRBJ2-2; perhaps TRBD1 as D (7 bases). The CDR3 loop spans 18 amino acids. V lost 2 bases to trimming and J lost 1 base, with 17 bases between them. Germline CDR1 is LGHNA and CDR2 is YNFKEQ. The CDR3 nucleotides are TGTGCCAGCAGCCAACCTGCGGGACAGACGCTGAACACCGGGGAGCTGTTTTTT. Amino acid sequence: CASSQPAGQTLNTGELFF.